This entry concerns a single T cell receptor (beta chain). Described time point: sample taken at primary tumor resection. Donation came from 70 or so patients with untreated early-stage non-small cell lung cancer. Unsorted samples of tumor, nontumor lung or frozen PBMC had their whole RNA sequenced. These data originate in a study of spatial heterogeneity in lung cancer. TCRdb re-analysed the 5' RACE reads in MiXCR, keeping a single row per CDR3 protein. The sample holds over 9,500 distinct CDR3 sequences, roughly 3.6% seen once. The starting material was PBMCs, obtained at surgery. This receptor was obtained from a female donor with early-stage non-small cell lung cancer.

CDR3 residues: CASSSGTLTYEQYF. Here the CDR3 DNA reads TGTGCCAGCAGCTCCGGGACTCTTACGTACGAGCAGTACTTC. The V call is TRBV5-4, the J call TRBJ2-7; D may be TRBD2 (6 bases). The CDR3 runs to 14 residues. CDR1 and CDR2 (germline): SGHNT, YYREEE (reference sequence). V was clipped by 3 bases and J by 4 bases, with 14 bases between them.